This T cell receptor (beta chain) was documented in a study of technical replicates of blood from a few donors. Profiled with immunoSEQ multiplex PCR; TCRdb holds only in-frame clones, not every one. The sample includes approximately 100,000 clones, 96% of them seen just once. This CDR3 spans 14 amino acids. Trimming cost V 1 base and J 2 bases; bases outside gene matches: 1. Germline CDR1 and CDR2: SGHRS and YFSETQ. This receptor was identified in a human donor in good health. The sequencing sample was made of T cells isolated from PBMCs. The chain uses TRBV5-1 and TRBJ1-1, with 8 bases identical to TRBD1. CDR3 protein: CASSLQGANTEAFF. The CDR3 DNA reads as TGCGCCAGCAGCTTGCAGGGGGCTAACACTGAAGCTTTCTTT.